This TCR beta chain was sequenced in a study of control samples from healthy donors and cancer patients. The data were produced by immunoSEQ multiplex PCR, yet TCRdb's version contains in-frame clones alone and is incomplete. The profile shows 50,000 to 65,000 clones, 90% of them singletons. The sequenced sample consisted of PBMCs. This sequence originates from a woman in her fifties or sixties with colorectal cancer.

The CDR3 sequence: CASSLGGFGMNTEAFF. CDR3 nucleotides: TGTGCCAGCAGTCTAGGGGGGTTTGGGATGAACACTGAAGCTTTCTTT. The chain combines TRBV28 with TRBJ1-1, with a tentative D call TRBD1 (6 bases). V was pared by 5 bases and J by 0 bases, with 16 bases between. CDR1 and CDR2 (germline): MDHEN, SYDVKM. The CDR3 contains 16 residues. Full variable domain (missing parts from reference TRBV28 and TRBJ1-1): DVKVTQSSRYLVKRTGEKVFLECVQDMDHENMFWYRQDPGLGLRLIYFSYDVKMKEKGDIPEGYSVSREKKERFSLILESASTNQTSMYLCASSLGGFGMNTEAFFGQGTRLTVV.